Listed here is a single T cell receptor (beta chain). The antigen is not known. Trimming stripped 2 bases from V and 3 bases from J, with 13 bases between. The CDR3 has 15 amino acids. The V gene's germline CDR1 is MNHEY and CDR2 SMNVEV (reference sequence). The authors extracted at least 6 micrograms of total RNA per sample. This entry is derived from a study of blood T cells in healthy people across ages. Overall study findings and caveats: More naive CD4+ cells and higher diversity were found in long-lived than in aged donors. Expanded clonotype changes were possibly confounded by unknown donor CMV status.

Alongside a J-beta primer mix, a sample-barcoded 5' primer served in a second PCR lasting 7 to 11 cycles. TCRdb passed the 5' RACE reads through MiXCR, listing each CDR3 protein once. This sample has 750,000 to 950,000 distinct CDR3 sequences, with approximately 55% found just once. The sample consisted of blood. This TCR was sampled from a man older than 75 in good health. The genes are TRBV27 and TRBJ1-1; D possibly corresponds to TRBD1 (5 bases). This chain's CDR3 is CASSLATWGDTEAFF. In DNA, the CDR3 is TGTGCCAGCAGTTTAGCGACTTGGGGCGACACTGAAGCTTTCTTT.